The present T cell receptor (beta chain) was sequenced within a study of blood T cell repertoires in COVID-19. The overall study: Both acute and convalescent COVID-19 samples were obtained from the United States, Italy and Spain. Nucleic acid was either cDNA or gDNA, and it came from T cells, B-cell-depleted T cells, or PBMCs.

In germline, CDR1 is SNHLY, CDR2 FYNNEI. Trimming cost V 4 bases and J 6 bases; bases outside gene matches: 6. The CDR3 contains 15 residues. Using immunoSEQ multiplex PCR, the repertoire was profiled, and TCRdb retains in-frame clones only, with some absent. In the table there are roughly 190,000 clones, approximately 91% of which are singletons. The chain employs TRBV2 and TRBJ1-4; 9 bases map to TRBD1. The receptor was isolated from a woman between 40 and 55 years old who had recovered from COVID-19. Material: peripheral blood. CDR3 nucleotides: TGTGCCAGCAGTGGGGGACAGGGCGGTTATGAAAAACTGTTTTTT. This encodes CASSGGQGGYEKLFF.